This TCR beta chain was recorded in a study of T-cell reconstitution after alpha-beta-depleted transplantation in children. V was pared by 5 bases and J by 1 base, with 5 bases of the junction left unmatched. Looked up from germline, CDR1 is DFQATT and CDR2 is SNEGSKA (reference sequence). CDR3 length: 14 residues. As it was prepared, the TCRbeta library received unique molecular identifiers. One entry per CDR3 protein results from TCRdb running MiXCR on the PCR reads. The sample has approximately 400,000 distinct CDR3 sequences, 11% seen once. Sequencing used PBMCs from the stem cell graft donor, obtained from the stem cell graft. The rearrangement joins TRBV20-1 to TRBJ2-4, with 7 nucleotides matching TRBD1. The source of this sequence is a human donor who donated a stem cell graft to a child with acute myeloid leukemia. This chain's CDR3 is CSADRVSAKNIQYF. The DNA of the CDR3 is TGCAGTGCTGACAGGGTTTCGGCCAAAAACATTCAGTACTTC.